The source of this T cell receptor beta chain is a study of blood T cell repertoires in COVID-19. Across the whole study: The United States, Italy and Spain were the sources of the acute and convalescent COVID-19 samples. T cells, B-cell-depleted T cells, or PBMCs supplied cDNA or gDNA.

Trimming removed 7 bases from V and 8 bases from J, with 9 bases in between. The CDR3 is 12 residues long. Germline CDR1 MDHEN, CDR2 SYDVKM. In the original workflow: Reference gene primer amplification gave estimated nucleated cell counts. Repertoires were generated with immunoSEQ multiplex PCR, while TCRdb's copy carries only in-frame clones and drops some. V, J and clone size are those of that table, while D and trimming were read from the DNA. Among some 220,000 clones listed, 84% were seen once. J is TRBJ1-6 and V is TRBV28; D ambiguous. The clonotype originates from a man in his fifties with active or convalescent COVID-19. Sample: peripheral blood. CDR3 protein: CASNLSDSPLHF. The DNA for the CDR3 is TGTGCCAGCAACCTTTCAGATTCACCCCTCCACTTT.